One and the same sample provided the 13 T cell receptor beta chains below, sequenced in a study of OX40 agonist ivuxolimab in advanced cancers. Assay used: immunoSEQ multiplex PCR; TCRdb lists only in-frame clones, some missing. The repertoire holds tens of thousands of clones, with more than 90% as singletons. Sequenced here: CD4+ or CD8+ T cells sorted from blood, sampled in a trial of the OX40 agonist ivuxolimab. All receptors derive from an adult with an advanced solid tumor such as melanoma, head and neck, liver or kidney cancer.

V gene TRBV15 combines with J gene TRBJ2-1, with TRBD1 identical over 9 bases. V was pared by 6 bases and J by 2 bases, with 8 bases of the junction left unmatched. Germline V gene sequence: CDR1 LNHNV, CDR2 YYDKDF (reference sequence). The CDR3 contains 16 residues. The CDR3 loop reads CATSSEGDRAYNEQFF. CDR3 DNA: TGTGCCACCAGTTCAGAGGGGGACAGGGCCTACAATGAGCAGTTCTTC.

The chain links TRBV11-2 to TRBJ1-1; TRBD1 matches 8 bases. The CDR3 is 16 residues long. V was clipped by 5 bases and J by 6 bases; unmatched bases: 14. The V gene's germline CDR1 is SGHAT and CDR2 FQNNGV. The DNA of the CDR3 is TGTGCCAGCAGCCCCCCAGGGGGCCCCTTAAGGGCTGAAGCTTTCTTT. It encodes CASSPPGGPLRAEAFF.

The chain combines TRBV6-5 with TRBJ1-2; D remains unclear. Per the germline V gene, CDR1 is MNHEY and CDR2 is SVGAGI. V lost 5 bases and J lost 6, with 13 bases in between. There are 13 residues in the CDR3. The CDR3 nucleotides read TGTGCCAGCAGTCACGGCGCTGGGAATGGCTACACCTTC. It encodes CASSHGAGNGYTF.

The CDR3 coding sequence is TGTGCCAGCAGCGCCTCTCAGTCCTACGAGCAGTACTTC. The encoded protein is CASSASQSYEQYF. J is TRBJ2-7 and V is TRBV7-9, with D unresolved. The CDR3 extends over 13 amino acids. CDR1 is SEHNR, CDR2 FQNEAQ, per germline (reference sequence). V lost 5 bases and J lost 1, with 9 bases in between.

The V gene is TRBV18, the J gene TRBJ2-5, with 11 positions matching TRBD1. Per the germline V gene, CDR1 is KGHSH and CDR2 is LQKENI. The V segment lost 3 bases and the J segment 4 bases; nucleotides outside the gene matches: 13. The CDR3 spans 18 residues. CDR3 nucleotides: TGTGCCAGCTCACCGAAAACGAGGACAGGGGGCGAGGGAGAGACCCAGTACTTC. The encoded protein is CASSPKTRTGGEGETQYF. The full variable domain, with the rest looked up from reference TRBV18 and TRBJ2-5, is NAGVMQNPRHLVRRRGQEARLRCSPMKGHSHVYWYRQLPEEGLKFMVYLQKENIIDESGMPKERFSAEFPKEGPSILRIQQVVRGDSAAYFCASSPKTRTGGEGETQYFGPGTRLLVL.

Only a few counts were recorded for this clone. The V call is TRBV7-9, the J call TRBJ1-1; unclear D gene. CDR1 and CDR2 from the germline V gene are SEHNR and FQNEAQ (reference sequence). The germline V and J ends were trimmed by 1 base and 4 bases, with 10 bases remaining between them. This CDR3 is built from 14 residues. The CDR3 loop is CASSLGAVGTEAFF. The CDR3 nucleotides read TGTGCCAGCAGCTTAGGCGCTGTCGGCACTGAAGCTTTCTTT.

The chain carries TRBV27 and TRBJ2-1; D call uncertain. Germline V gene lookup returns CDR1 MNHEY and CDR2 SMNVEV (reference sequence). V lost 4 bases to trimming and J lost 8 bases, with 6 bases between them. CDR3 length equals 11 residues. In DNA, the CDR3 is TGTGCCAGCAGTTCGACTGATGAGCAGTTCTTC. This sequence encodes CASSSTDEQFF.

This chain joins TRBV27 and TRBJ2-1; 9 bases are shared with TRBD2. V lost 5 bases and J lost 12; bases outside the gene matches: 26. The CDR3 loop spans 19 amino acids. CDR1 is MNHEY, CDR2 SMNVEV, per germline (reference sequence). The CDR3 loop is CASSVSTWGGGAPEGGQFF. The CDR3 DNA reads TGTGCCAGCAGTGTCTCCACTTGGGGCGGGGGGGCCCCCGAGGGTGGGCAGTTCTTC.

This chain connects TRBV7-9 to TRBJ1-1; 8 bases match TRBD1. V shed 4 bases and J 8 bases; nucleotides not matched to a gene: 15. This CDR3 comprises 16 residues. CDR1 SEHNR and CDR2 FQNEAQ come from the germline V gene (reference sequence). The CDR3 sequence is CASSSSVDRVGAEAFF. CDR3 bases: TGTGCCAGCAGCTCTTCTGTGGACAGGGTGGGAGCCGAAGCTTTCTTT.

The DNA for the CDR3 is TGTGCCAGCAGCTTAGATCTCTCCTACGAGCAGTACTTC. Protein: CASSLDLSYEQYF. The chain recombines TRBV11-2 with TRBJ2-7, with no clear D. V was shortened by 0 bases and J by 0 bases, with 3 bases between the two germline ends. This CDR3 contains 13 residues. Germline lookup yields CDR1 SGHAT and CDR2 FQNNGV.

V is TRBV6-1 and J is TRBJ1-1; D gene unclear. The CDR3 runs to 14 residues. Trimming cost V 4 bases and J 2 bases, with 11 bases left between them. Germline V gives CDR1 MNHNS, CDR2 SASEGT. CDR3 loop: CASSGSRSNTEAFF. The CDR3 DNA reads TGTGCCAGCAGTGGCAGCCGATCAAACACTGAAGCTTTCTTT.

The chain has TRBV7-2 and TRBJ2-3; 7 positions agree with TRBD2. The CDR3 contains 15 residues. CDR1 is SGHTA and CDR2 is FQGNSA in the germline V gene. The V gene end was trimmed by 4 bases and the J gene end by 1 base; junction bases not matched to a gene: 5. For the CDR3, the DNA is TGTGCCAGCAGCTATACTAGCGTAGGCACAGATACGCAGTATTTT. This encodes CASSYTSVGTDTQYF.

Points on this clone: Since a much larger clone is just one base distant, this may be a read error. The genes are TRBV25-1 and TRBJ1-1; 7 bases align to TRBD1. V dropped 7 bases and J dropped 5; count of bases not matched to a gene: 4. Per the germline V gene, CDR1 is MGHDK and CDR2 is SYGVNS. This CDR3 is 12 amino acids long. This CDR3 reads CASTPGGTEAFF. CDR3 coding DNA: TGTGCCAGCACCCCAGGGGGGACTGAAGCTTTCTTT. Using reference TRBV25-1 and TRBJ1-1 for the parts outside the CDR3, the full variable domain is EADIYQTPRYLVIGTGKKITLECSQTMGHDKMYWYQQDPGMELHLIHYSYGVNSTEKGDLSSESTVSRIRTEHFPLTLESARPSHTSQYLCASTPGGTEAFFGQGTRLTVV.